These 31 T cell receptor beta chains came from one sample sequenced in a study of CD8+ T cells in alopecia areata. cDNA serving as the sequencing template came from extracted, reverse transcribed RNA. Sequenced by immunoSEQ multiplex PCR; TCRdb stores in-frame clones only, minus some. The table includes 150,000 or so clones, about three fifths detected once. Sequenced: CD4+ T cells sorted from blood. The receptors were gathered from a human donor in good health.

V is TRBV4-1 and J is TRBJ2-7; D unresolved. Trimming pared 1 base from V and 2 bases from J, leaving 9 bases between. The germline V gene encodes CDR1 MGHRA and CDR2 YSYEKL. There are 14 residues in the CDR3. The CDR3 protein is CASSQGAGPYEQYF. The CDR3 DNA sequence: TGCGCCAGCAGCCAAGGGGCCGGGCCCTACGAGCAGTACTTC.

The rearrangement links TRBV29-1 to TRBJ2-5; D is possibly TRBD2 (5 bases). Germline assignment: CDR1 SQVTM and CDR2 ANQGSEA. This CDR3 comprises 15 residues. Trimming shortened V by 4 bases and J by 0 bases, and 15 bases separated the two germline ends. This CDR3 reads CSVARSGVNQETQYF. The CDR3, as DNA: TGCAGCGTTGCCCGATCCGGGGTCAACCAAGAGACCCAGTACTTC.

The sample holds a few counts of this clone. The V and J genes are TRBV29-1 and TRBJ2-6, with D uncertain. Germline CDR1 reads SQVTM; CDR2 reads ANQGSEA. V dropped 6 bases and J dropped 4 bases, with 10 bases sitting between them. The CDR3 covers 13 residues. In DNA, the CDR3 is TGCAGCGTCCACGTAACAGGGGCCAACGTCCTGACTTTC. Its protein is CSVHVTGANVLTF. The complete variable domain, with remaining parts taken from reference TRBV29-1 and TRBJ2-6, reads SAVISQKPSRDICQRGTSLTIQCQVDSQVTMMFWYRQQPGQSLTLIATANQGSEATYESGFVIDKFPISRPNLTFSTLTVSNMSPEDSSIYLCSVHVTGANVLTFGAGSRLTVL.

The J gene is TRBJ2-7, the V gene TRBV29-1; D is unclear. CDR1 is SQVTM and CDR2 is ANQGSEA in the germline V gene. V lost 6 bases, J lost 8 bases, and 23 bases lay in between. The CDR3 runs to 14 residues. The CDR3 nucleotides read TGCAGCGTCCGCTCTTCGTCGAGACAAGCTAAGCAGTACTTC. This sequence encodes CSVRSSSRQAKQYF.

The chain's CDR3 is CASSNGPGYGYTF. The CDR3 DNA sequence: TGTGCCAGCAGTAACGGACCGGGCTATGGCTACACCTTC. The chain recombines TRBV27 with TRBJ1-2; D not resolved. The CDR3 is 13 amino acids. The V gene lost 5 bases and the J gene lost 4 bases, with 11 bases spanning the gap. Germline V gene data show CDR1 as MNHEY and CDR2 as SMNVEV (reference sequence).

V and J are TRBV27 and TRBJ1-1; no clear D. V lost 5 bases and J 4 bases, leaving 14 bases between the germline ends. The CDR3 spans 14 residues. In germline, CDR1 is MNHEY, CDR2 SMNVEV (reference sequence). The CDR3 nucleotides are TGTGCCAGCAGTCTACAGTCCCTATCCACTGAAGCTTTCTTT. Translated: CASSLQSLSTEAFF.

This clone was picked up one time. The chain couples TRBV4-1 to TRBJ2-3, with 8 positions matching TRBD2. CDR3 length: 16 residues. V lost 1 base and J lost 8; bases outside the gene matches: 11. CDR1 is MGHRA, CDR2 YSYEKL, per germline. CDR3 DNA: TGCGCCAGCAGCCAAGTTACAGGGACTAGACTTGGTACGCAGTATTTT. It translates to CASSQVTGTRLGTQYF.

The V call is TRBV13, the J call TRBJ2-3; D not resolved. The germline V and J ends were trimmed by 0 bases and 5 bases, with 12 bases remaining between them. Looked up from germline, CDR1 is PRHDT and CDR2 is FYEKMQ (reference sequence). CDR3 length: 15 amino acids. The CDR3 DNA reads TGTGCCAGCAGCTTAGGGACCGCCCTTGGAGATACGCAGTATTTT. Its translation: CASSLGTALGDTQYF.

The CDR3 loop is CASSPQAVSSYNEQFF. The DNA for the CDR3 is TGTGCCAGCTCACCACAGGCTGTTAGCTCCTACAATGAGCAGTTCTTC. The chain recombines TRBV18 with TRBJ2-1; no firm D call. Trimming pared 1 base from V and 0 bases from J, leaving 10 bases between. Germline assignment: CDR1 KGHSH and CDR2 LQKENI. This CDR3 region has 16 residues.

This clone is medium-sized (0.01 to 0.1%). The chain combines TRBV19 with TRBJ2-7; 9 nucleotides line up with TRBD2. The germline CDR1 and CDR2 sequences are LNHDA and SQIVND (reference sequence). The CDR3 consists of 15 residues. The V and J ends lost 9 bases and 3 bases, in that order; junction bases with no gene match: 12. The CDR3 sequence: CASSRTGTSSYEQYF. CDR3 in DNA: TGTGCCAGCTCCAGGACCGGGACTAGCAGCTACGAGCAGTACTTC.

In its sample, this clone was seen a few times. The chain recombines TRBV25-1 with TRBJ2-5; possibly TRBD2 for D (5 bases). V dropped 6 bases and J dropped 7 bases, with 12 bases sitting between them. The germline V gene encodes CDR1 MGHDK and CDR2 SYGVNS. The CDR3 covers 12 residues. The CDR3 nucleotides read TGTGCCAGCAGCCGCACTGGAGGGACCCAGTACTTC. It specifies CASSRTGGTQYF.

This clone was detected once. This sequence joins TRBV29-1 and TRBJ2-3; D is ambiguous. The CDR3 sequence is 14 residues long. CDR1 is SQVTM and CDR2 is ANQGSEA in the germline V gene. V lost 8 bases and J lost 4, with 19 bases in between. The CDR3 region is CSLIRARSADTQYF. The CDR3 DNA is TGCAGCCTTATTCGAGCCCGCTCCGCAGATACGCAGTATTTT.

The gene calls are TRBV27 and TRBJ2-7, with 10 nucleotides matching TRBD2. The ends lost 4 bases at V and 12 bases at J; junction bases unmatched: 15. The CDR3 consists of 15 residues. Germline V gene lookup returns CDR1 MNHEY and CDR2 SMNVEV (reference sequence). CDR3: CASSSLAGGLTSMYF. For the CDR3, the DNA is TGTGCCAGCAGTTCATTAGCGGGAGGTCTTACGAGCATGTACTTC.

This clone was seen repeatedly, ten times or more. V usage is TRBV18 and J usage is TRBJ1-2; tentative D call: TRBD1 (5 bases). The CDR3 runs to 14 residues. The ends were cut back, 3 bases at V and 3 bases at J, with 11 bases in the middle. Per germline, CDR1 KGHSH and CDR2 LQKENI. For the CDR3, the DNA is TGTGCCAGCTCACCTGGGACGGACTACTATGGCTACACCTTC. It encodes CASSPGTDYYGYTF.

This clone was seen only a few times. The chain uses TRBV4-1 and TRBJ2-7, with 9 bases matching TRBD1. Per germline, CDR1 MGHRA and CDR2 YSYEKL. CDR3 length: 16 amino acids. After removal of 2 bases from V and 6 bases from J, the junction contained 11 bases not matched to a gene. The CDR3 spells CASSQPDRGMYGEQYF. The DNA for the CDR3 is TGCGCCAGCAGCCAACCAGACAGGGGGATGTATGGCGAGCAGTACTTC.

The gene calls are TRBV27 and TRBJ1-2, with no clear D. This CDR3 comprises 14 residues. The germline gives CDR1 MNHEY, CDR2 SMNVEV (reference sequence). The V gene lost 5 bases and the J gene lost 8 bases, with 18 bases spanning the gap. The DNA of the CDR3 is TGTGCCAGCAGTCCCCGTTCGCCCCCCGGAGGCTACACCTTC. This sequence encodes CASSPRSPPGGYTF.

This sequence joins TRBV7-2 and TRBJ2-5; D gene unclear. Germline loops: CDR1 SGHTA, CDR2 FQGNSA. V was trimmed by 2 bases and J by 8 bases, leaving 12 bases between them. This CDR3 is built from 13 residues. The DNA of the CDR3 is TGTGCCAGCAGCTTACCGTCTCGGTACACCCAGTACTTC. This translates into CASSLPSRYTQYF.

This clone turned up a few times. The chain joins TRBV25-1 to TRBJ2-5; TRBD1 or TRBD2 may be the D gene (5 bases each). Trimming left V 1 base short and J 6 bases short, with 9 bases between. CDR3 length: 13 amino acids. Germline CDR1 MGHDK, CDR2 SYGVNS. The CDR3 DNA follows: TGTGCCAGCAGTGAATTTGGGGGACAGACCCAGTACTTC. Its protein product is CASSEFGGQTQYF.

The CDR3 is CASRPGQANYEQYF. The CDR3 DNA reads TGCGCCAGCCGCCCGGGACAGGCAAACTACGAGCAGTACTTC. The rearrangement uses TRBV5-1 and TRBJ2-7, with 8 bases that match TRBD1. The CDR3 extends over 14 amino acids. After removal of 7 bases from V and 3 bases from J, the junction contained 9 bases not matched to a gene. Per germline, CDR1 SGHRS and CDR2 YFSETQ.

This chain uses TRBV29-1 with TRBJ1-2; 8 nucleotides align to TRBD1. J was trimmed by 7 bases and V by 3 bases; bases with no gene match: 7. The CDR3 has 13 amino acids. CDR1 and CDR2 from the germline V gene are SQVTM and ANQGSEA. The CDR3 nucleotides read TGCAGCGTTGAGCCAGGGGGCGCAAGTGGCTACACCTTC. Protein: CSVEPGGASGYTF.

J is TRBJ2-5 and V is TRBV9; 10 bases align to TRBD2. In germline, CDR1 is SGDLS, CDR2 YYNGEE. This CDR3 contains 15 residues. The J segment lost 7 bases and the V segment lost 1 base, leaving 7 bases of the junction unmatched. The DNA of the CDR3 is TGTGCCAGCAGCGTAAGCCTAGCGGGAGAGGTGACCCAGTACTTC. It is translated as CASSVSLAGEVTQYF.

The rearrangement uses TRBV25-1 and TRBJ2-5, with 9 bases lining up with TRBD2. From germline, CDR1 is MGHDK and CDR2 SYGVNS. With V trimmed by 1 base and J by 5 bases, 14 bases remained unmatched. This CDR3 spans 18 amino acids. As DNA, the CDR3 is TGTGCCAGCAGTGAATCTGTTCTCGCGGGAGGGTTGAGGGAGACCCAGTACTTC. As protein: CASSESVLAGGLRETQYF.

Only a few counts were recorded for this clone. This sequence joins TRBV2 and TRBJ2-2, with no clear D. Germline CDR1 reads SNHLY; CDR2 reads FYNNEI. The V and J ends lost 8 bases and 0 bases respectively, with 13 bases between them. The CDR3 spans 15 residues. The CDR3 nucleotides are TGTGCCAGCCAACGGACCCTCGCGAACACCGGGGAGCTGTTTTTT. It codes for CASQRTLANTGELFF.

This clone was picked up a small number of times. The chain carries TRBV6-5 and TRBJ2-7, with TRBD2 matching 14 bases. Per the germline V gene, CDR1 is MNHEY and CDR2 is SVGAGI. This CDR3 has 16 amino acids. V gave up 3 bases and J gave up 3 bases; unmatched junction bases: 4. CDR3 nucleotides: TGTGCCAGCAGTTATTCCGGGACTAGCGGGAGCTACGAGCAGTACTTC. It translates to CASSYSGTSGSYEQYF.

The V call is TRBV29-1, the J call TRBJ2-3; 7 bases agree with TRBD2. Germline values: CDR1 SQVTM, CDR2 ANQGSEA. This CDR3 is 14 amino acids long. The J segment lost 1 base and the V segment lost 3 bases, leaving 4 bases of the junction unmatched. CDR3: CSVDVAGGTDTQYF. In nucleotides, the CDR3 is TGCAGCGTTGACGTAGCGGGCGGCACAGATACGCAGTATTTT.

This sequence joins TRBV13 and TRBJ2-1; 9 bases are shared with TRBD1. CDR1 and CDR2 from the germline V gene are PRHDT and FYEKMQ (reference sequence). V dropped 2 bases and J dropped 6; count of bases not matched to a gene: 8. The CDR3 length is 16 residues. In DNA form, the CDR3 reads TGTGCCAGCAGCTTATGGCAACAGGGGGCTTTCAATGAGCAGTTCTTC. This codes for CASSLWQQGAFNEQFF.

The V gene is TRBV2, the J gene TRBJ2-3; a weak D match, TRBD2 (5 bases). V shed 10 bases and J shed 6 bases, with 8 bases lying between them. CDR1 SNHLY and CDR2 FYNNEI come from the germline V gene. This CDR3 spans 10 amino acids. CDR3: CATSGDTQYF. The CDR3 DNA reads TGTGCCACCTCGGGGGATACGCAGTATTTT.

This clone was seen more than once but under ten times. DNA of the CDR3: TGTGCCAGCAGCTTAGCGGCGGGGCAGGGGGGAGAGACCCAGTACTTC. This encodes CASSLAAGQGGETQYF. The rearrangement uses TRBV7-8 and TRBJ2-5, with D perhaps TRBD1 (7 bases). CDR1 SGHVS and CDR2 FQNEAQ come from the germline V gene. The CDR3 spans 16 residues. V dropped 0 bases and J dropped 4 bases, with 15 bases sitting between them.

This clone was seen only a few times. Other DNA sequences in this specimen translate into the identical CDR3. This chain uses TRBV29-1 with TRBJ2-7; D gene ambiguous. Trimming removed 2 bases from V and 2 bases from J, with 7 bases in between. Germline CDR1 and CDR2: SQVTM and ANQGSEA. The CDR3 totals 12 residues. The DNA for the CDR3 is TGCAGCGTTGAATTACCCACCTACGAGCAGTACTTC. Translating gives CSVELPTYEQYF.

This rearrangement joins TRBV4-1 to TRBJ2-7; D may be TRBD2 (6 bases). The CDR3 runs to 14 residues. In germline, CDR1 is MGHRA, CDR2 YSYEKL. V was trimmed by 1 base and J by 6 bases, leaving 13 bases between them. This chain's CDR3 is CASSQVGGLGEQYF. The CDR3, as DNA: TGCGCCAGCAGCCAAGTCGGGGGACTGGGCGAGCAGTACTTC.

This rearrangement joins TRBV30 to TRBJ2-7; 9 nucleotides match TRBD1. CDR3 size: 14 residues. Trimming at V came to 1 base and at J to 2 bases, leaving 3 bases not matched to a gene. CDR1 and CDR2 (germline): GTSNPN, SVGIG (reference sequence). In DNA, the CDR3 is TGTGCCTGGAGTGACGGGACAGGGACCTACGAGCAGTACTTC. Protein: CAWSDGTGTYEQYF.